This is a list of T cell receptor beta chains from one sample in a study of blood T cells in healthy people across ages. Each CDR3 protein is one row after TCRdb ran MiXCR on the 5' RACE reads. Of about 830,000 distinct CDR3 sequences in the sample, under 80% are singletons; the top ten hold around 30%. The specimen was blood. The receptors shown here come from a man aged 25-45 years in good health. CDR3s include the opening cysteine and the closing phenylalanine or tryptophan. A D gene is named only where the DNA matches it firmly. Only part of the rows carry a size: once, few, many, or a class if the clone is expanded.

once TRBJ1-2 TRBD1 16 TRBV7-9 CASSTARTGDDYGYTF TGTGCCAGCAGCACGGCCAGGACAGGGGATGACTATGGCTACACCTTC
once TRBJ2-5 NA 15 TRBV7-9 CASSYQTKRPETQYF TGTGCCAGCAGCTATCAAACTAAGAGGCCTGAGACCCAGTACTTC
NA TRBJ2-3 NA 11 TRBV20-1 CSASRERTQYF TGCAGTGCTAGTCGGGAGAGAACGCAGTATTTT
NA TRBJ2-7 NA 16 TRBV7-4 CASPRTRGDSNYEQYF TGTGCCAGCCCCAGGACGAGGGGGGACAGCAACTACGAGCAGTACTTC
NA TRBJ2-1 TRBD1 15 TRBV6-5 CASSYSGQGMNEQFF TGTGCCAGCAGTTACTCAGGACAGGGGATGAATGAGCAGTTCTTC
few TRBJ2-7 TRBD1 14 TRBV18 CASSPGTGINEQYF TGTGCCAGCTCACCAGGGACAGGGATCAACGAGCAGTACTTC
once TRBJ2-6 NA 19 TRBV7-2 CASSLAAGLKSSGANVLTF TGTGCCAGCAGCTTAGCGGCGGGCCTGAAGAGCTCTGGGGCCAACGTCCTGACTTTC
few TRBJ2-1 NA 15 TRBV7-2 CASSFSGTSYREQFF TGTGCCAGCAGCTTCTCCGGAACAAGCTACAGGGAGCAGTTCTTC
NA TRBJ1-1 NA 14 TRBV7-2 CASSTQQGNTEAFF TGTGCCAGCAGCACACAACAGGGGAACACTGAAGCTTTCTTT
few TRBJ2-7 TRBD1 12 TRBV29-1 CSGGDRNNEQYF TGCAGCGGAGGGGACAGGAACAACGAGCAGTACTTC
NA TRBJ1-4 TRBD1 16 TRBV7-2 CASSFGSGGTNEKLFF TGTGCCAGCAGCTTTGGATCAGGGGGGACTAATGAAAAACTGTTTTTT
once TRBJ2-3 TRBD2 15 TRBV18 CASSPTSGASDTQYF TGTGCCAGCTCACCGACTAGCGGGGCTTCAGATACGCAGTATTTT
NA TRBJ1-2 TRBD1 15 TRBV12-3/TRBV12-4 CASRARQGTNYGYTF TGTGCCAGCAGAGCAAGACAGGGAACTAACTATGGCTACACCTTC
NA TRBJ1-6 NA 17 TRBV18 CASSPLDRSGPDSPLHF TGTGCCAGCTCACCACTAGACAGATCGGGACCGGACTCGCCCCTCCACTTT
NA TRBJ1-4 NA 13 TRBV29-1 CSVAQGFDEKLFF TGCAGCGTTGCCCAGGGATTTGATGAAAAACTGTTTTTT
NA TRBJ2-3 TRBD1 15 TRBV7-2 CASSLGDRGPDTQYF TGTGCCAGCAGCTTAGGAGACAGGGGACCCGATACGCAGTATTTT
NA TRBJ1-2 TRBD1 14 TRBV7-9 CASSLGTGTLGYTF TGTGCCAGCAGCTTAGGGACAGGGACTCTTGGCTACACCTTC
NA TRBJ2-3 NA 13 TRBV6-5 CASTKGSTDTQYF TGTGCCAGCACCAAGGGAAGCACAGATACGCAGTATTTT
NA TRBJ2-7 TRBD1 13 TRBV29-1 CSVSGTGVYEQYF TGCAGCGTTTCCGGGACAGGGGTTTACGAGCAGTACTTC
NA TRBJ2-3 NA 15 TRBV5-1 CASSLWGPSTDTQYF TGCGCCAGCAGCTTGTGGGGACCTAGCACAGATACGCAGTATTTT
NA TRBJ1-4 TRBD1 16 TRBV12-5 CASGTRDRSTNEKLFF TGTGCTAGTGGTACCCGGGACAGATCAACTAATGAAAAACTGTTTTTT
few TRBJ2-7 NA 13 TRBV12-3/TRBV12-4 CASTAGQIYEQYF TGTGCCAGCACCGCTGGGCAGATCTACGAGCAGTACTTC
NA TRBJ2-1 NA 17 TRBV7-3 CASSKTSRGDDYNEQFF TGTGCCAGCAGCAAAACCTCCAGGGGAGATGACTACAATGAGCAGTTCTTC
NA TRBJ1-2 TRBD1 19 TRBV29-1 CSVEFGYTGEGAVDYGYTF TGCAGCGTTGAGTTCGGGTATACCGGGGAGGGGGCCGTTGACTATGGCTACACCTTC
once TRBJ2-5 NA 14 TRBV7-2 CASSFNRPQETQYF TGTGCCAGCAGCTTTAACAGGCCACAAGAGACCCAGTACTTC
NA TRBJ2-3 NA 15 TRBV14 CASSPLWMSTDTQYF TGTGCCAGCAGCCCCCTCTGGATGAGCACAGATACGCAGTATTTT
few TRBJ2-3 TRBD1 19 TRBV4-2 CASSWGQGYAGAHGDTQYF TGTGCCAGCAGCTGGGGACAGGGGTATGCGGGGGCGCACGGAGATACGCAGTATTTT
NA TRBJ2-7 NA 13 TRBV4-2 CASSPSVELEQYF TGTGCCAGCAGCCCCTCGGTCGAACTAGAGCAGTACTTC
few TRBJ2-3 NA 16 TRBV9 CASSFSLGGGTDTQYF TGTGCCAGCAGCTTCAGCTTAGGTGGGGGCACAGATACGCAGTATTTT
few TRBJ2-5 NA 12 TRBV20-1 CSAPGSGQTQYF TGCAGTGCTCCAGGGTCTGGGCAGACCCAGTACTTC
NA TRBJ1-5 NA 14 TRBV27 CASSPRLGNQPQHF TGTGCCAGCAGTCCCAGACTCGGCAATCAGCCCCAGCATTTT
NA TRBJ2-1 TRBD2 13 TRBV3-1 CASSARGGNEQFF TGTGCCAGCAGCGCCCGGGGGGGCAATGAGCAGTTCTTC
NA TRBJ2-5 NA 20 TRBV28 CASSRLMLAGSGLLQETQYF TGTGCCAGCAGCCGCCTGATGCTGGCAGGGAGCGGCTTGCTCCAAGAGACCCAGTACTTC
once TRBJ2-1 TRBD1 15 TRBV7-3 CASSADRGIHNEQFF TGTGCCAGCAGCGCGGACAGGGGGATCCACAATGAGCAGTTCTTC
NA TRBJ2-3 NA 16 TRBV7-2 CASSPHPGESTDTQYF TGTGCCAGCAGCCCACACCCCGGGGAATCCACAGATACGCAGTATTTT
few TRBJ2-1 TRBD2 15 TRBV7-2 CASSFSGGAHNEQFF TGCGCCAGCAGCTTTAGCGGGGGGGCTCACAATGAGCAGTTCTTC
NA TRBJ2-1 NA 12 TRBV29-1 CSVDLERSKQFF TGCAGCGTTGATCTCGAGAGGAGCAAGCAGTTCTTC
few TRBJ2-5 NA 11 TRBV20-1 CSARESQTQYF TGCAGTGCTAGAGAGTCCCAGACCCAGTACTTC
few TRBJ1-2 NA 14 TRBV5-1 CASSSTRPNYGYTF TGCGCCAGCAGCTCCACGCGGCCGAACTATGGCTACACCTTC
few TRBJ2-7 TRBD1 14 TRBV29-1 CSVVEQGSSYEQYF TGCAGCGTTGTAGAACAGGGGAGCTCCTACGAGCAGTACTTC
NA TRBJ1-5 TRBD1 17 TRBV10-3 CAISDRQGGTSRQPQHF TGTGCCATCAGTGACCGACAGGGAGGAACATCAAGGCAGCCCCAGCATTTT
NA TRBJ2-5 NA 15 TRBV4-3 CASSRGFEAVETQYF TGCGCCAGCAGCCGCGGATTTGAAGCGGTGGAGACCCAGTACTTC
NA TRBJ2-7 NA 12 TRBV30 CAWSVAMYEQYF TGTGCCTGGAGTGTTGCAATGTACGAGCAGTACTTC
NA TRBJ2-5 NA 13 TRBV20-1 CSAPLGGANQQYF TGCAGTGCCCCCCTTGGGGGGGCTAACCAGCAGTACTTC
few TRBJ1-5 NA 15 TRBV7-2 CASSLVGNSNQPQHF TGTGCCAGCAGCTTAGTTGGGAATAGCAATCAGCCCCAGCATTTT
NA TRBJ1-2 TRBD1 14 TRBV5-1 CASTGGGGNHGYTF TGCGCCAGCACCGGGGGAGGGGGCAACCATGGCTACACCTTC
NA TRBJ2-3 TRBD2 20 TRBV7-2 CASSLEVAGTSGGTTDTQYF TGTGCCAGCAGCTTAGAAGTGGCTGGGACTAGCGGGGGGACCACAGATACGCAGTATTTT
NA TRBJ1-2 NA 13 TRBV20-1 CSAFGSANYGYTF TGCAGTGCGTTTGGGAGCGCTAACTATGGCTACACCTTC
NA TRBJ2-7 TRBD2 14 TRBV20-1 CSARLTSGALTQYF TGCAGTGCTAGGCTAACTAGCGGGGCCCTCACCCAGTACTTC
NA TRBJ2-2 NA 15 TRBV6-6 CASSYGDLNTGELFF TGTGCCAGCAGTTACGGGGACTTGAACACCGGGGAGCTGTTTTTT
NA TRBJ2-5 NA 14 TRBV28 CAIHPGRELETQYF TGTGCCATCCACCCCGGCAGGGAATTAGAGACCCAGTACTTC
NA TRBJ1-1 NA 16 TRBV20-1 CSAIWVGGASSAEAFF TGCAGTGCTATTTGGGTAGGCGGGGCCTCCAGCGCTGAAGCTTTCTTT
NA TRBJ2-7 NA 12 TRBV7-9 CASSPRVYGQYF TGTGCCAGCAGCCCGAGAGTCTACGGGCAGTACTTC
NA TRBJ1-4 NA 14 TRBV27 CASSFFGGGEKLFF TGTGCCAGCAGTTTTTTCGGGGGAGGTGAAAAACTGTTTTTT
NA TRBJ2-1 TRBD1 12 TRBV6-5 CASSRQGNEQFF TGTGCCAGCAGTCGACAGGGGAATGAGCAGTTCTTC